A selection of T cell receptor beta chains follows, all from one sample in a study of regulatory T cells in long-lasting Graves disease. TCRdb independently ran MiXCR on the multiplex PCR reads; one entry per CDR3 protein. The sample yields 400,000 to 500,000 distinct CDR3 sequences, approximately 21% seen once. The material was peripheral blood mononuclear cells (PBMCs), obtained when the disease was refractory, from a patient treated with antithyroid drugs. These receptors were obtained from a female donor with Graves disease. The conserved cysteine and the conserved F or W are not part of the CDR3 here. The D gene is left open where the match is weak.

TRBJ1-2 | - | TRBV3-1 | ASSQPDVGDYGYT
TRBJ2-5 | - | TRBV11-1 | ASSSGYGGETQY
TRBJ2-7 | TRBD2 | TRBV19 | ASSWGGPQREQY
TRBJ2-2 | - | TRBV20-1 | SARDVDINTGELF
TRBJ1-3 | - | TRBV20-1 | SAEGVGNTIY
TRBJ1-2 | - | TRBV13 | ASSLASETYGYT
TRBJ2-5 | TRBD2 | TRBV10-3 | AISESTRGLAGPRETQY
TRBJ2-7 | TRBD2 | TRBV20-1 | SALAGGDYEQY
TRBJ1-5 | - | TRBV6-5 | ASSYSRADQPQH
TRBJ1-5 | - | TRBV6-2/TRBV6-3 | ASSYSRSFSNQPQH
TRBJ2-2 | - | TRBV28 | ASSLGIGGELF
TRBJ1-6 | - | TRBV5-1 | ASKISGDNRISPLH
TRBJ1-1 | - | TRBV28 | ASSLVKTAEAF
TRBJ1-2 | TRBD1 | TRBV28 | ASSPGDRDVGYT
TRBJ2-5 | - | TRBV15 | ASSPHRNQETQY
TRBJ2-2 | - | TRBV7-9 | ASSFRRELTGELF
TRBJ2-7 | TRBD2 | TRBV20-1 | SARTGTSGDVYEQY
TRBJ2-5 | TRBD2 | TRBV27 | ASSFAAGVETQY
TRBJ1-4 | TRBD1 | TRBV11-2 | ASSSAGQLNEKLF
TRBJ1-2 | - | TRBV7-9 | ASSLDQGNYGYT
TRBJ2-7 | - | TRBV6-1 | ASSEGVKGPEQY
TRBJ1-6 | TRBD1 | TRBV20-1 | SARATGGSYNSPLH
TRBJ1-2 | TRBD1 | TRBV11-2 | ASSLSGTGHVRNYGYT
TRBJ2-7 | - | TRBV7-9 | ASSLVRSEQY
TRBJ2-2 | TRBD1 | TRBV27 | ASSFLSDRGAGELF
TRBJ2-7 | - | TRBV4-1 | ASSQDLSVTYEQY
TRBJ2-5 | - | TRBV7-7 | ASSPRGEYQETQY
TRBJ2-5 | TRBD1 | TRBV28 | ASNSGTGGGETQY
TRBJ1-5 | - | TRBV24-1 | ATSDSETGQRGPQH
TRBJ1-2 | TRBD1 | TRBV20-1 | SAFRTGGTNGYT
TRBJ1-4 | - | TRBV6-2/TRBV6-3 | ASSFKRRGDEKLF